The 22 T cell receptor beta chains below all came from one sample that was sequenced in a study of T cell changes during pregnancy in multiple sclerosis. The table came from immunoSEQ multiplex PCR; TCRdb's copy has only in-frame clones and leaves some out. Of around 60,000 clones in the sample, around 93% were seen once. The specimen was CD4+ T cells from peripheral blood mononuclear cells, collected before pregnancy. These receptors came from a female donor with multiple sclerosis, enrolled in a pregnancy study.

The rearrangement uses TRBV13 and TRBJ2-3; D may be TRBD1 (5 bases). Trimming stripped 3 bases from V and 4 bases from J, with 14 bases between. The germline CDR1 and CDR2 sequences are PRHDT and FYEKMQ (reference sequence). The CDR3 extends over 15 amino acids. The CDR3, as DNA: TGTGCCAGCAGCTTGGGGCAGGGAAGAGCAGATACGCAGTATTTT. Its protein product is CASSLGQGRADTQYF.

In its sample, this clone was seen once. The chain combines TRBV2 with TRBJ2-5; 7 nucleotides line up with TRBD2. The CDR3 contains 13 residues. The trim removed 4 bases at V and 5 bases at J, leaving 4 bases unmatched. In germline, CDR1 is SNHLY, CDR2 FYNNEI. CDR3 in amino acids: CASSGTSSETQYF. CDR3 in DNA: TGTGCCAGCAGTGGGACTAGTTCTGAGACCCAGTACTTC.

CDR3: CASSGTGPFYGYTF. The CDR3 DNA follows: TGTGCCAGCAGCGGGACAGGACCTTTCTATGGCTACACCTTC. This chain links TRBV28 with TRBJ1-2, with 8 bases matching TRBD1. The V segment lost 6 bases and the J segment 4 bases; nucleotides outside the gene matches: 7. Germline assignment: CDR1 MDHEN and CDR2 SYDVKM. This CDR3 region has 14 residues.

The V and J genes are TRBV5-1 and TRBJ2-5; 9 bases align to TRBD1. CDR1 SGHRS and CDR2 YFSETQ come from the germline V gene. CDR3 length: 15 residues. The V segment lost 5 bases and the J segment 0 bases; nucleotides outside the gene matches: 5. The CDR3 coding sequence is TGCGCCAGCAGACAGGGGGCGCGGGACCAAGAGACCCAGTACTTC. This translates into CASRQGARDQETQYF. The full variable domain, completed using reference TRBV5-1 and TRBJ2-5, is KAGVTQTPRYLIKTRGQQVTLSCSPISGHRSVSWYQQTPGQGLQFLFEYFSETQRNKGNFPGRFSGRQFSNSRSEMNVSTLELGDSALYLCASRQGARDQETQYFGPGTRLLVL.

The chain is built from TRBV11-2 and TRBJ2-7; perhaps TRBD2 as D (5 bases). CDR1 and CDR2 (germline): SGHAT, FQNNGV. Between the trimmed V and J ends, which lost 1 base and 0 bases, there was a span of 10 bases. This CDR3 region has 15 residues. CDR3 loop: CASSLGFSDSYEQYF. CDR3 sequence (DNA): TGTGCCAGCAGCTTAGGTTTTAGCGACTCCTACGAGCAGTACTTC.

The rearrangement joins TRBV5-1 to TRBJ2-4; perhaps TRBD2 as D (6 bases). Trimming took off 6 bases at V and 0 bases at J, with 16 bases between the two ends. Germline V lookup: CDR1 SGHRS, CDR2 YFSETQ. The CDR3 loop spans 16 amino acids. DNA of the CDR3: TGCGCCAGCACCCCGGGAGAAATGCTAGCCAAAAACATTCAGTACTTC. It is translated as CASTPGEMLAKNIQYF.

V usage is TRBV18 and J usage is TRBJ2-2; 12 bases match TRBD2. After removal of 3 bases from V and 5 bases from J, the junction contained 1 base not matched to a gene. The CDR3 runs 15 residues. Germline V lookup: CDR1 KGHSH, CDR2 LQKENI. CDR3 protein: CASSPTSGSTGELFF. The DNA for the CDR3 is TGTGCCAGCTCACCGACTAGCGGGAGTACCGGGGAGCTGTTTTTT.

This clone was found once. V gene TRBV6-1 combines with J gene TRBJ2-7, with 13 bases identical to TRBD2. V was clipped by 4 bases and J by 3 bases; unmatched bases: 3. CDR3 length: 15 amino acids. CDR1 and CDR2 (germline): MNHNS, SASEGT. In DNA form, the CDR3 reads TGTGCCAGCAGTGGATGGACTAGCGGGAGCTACGAGCAGTACTTC. It is translated as CASSGWTSGSYEQYF.

This clone was observed once. V usage is TRBV11-2 and J usage is TRBJ2-7; unclear D gene. Trimming took off 4 bases at V and 0 bases at J, with 13 bases between the two ends. The CDR3 has 15 residues. Germline CDR1 is SGHAT and CDR2 is FQNNGV. CDR3 protein: CASSSLSASSYEQYF. The CDR3 bases are TGTGCCAGCAGCTCCCTCAGCGCGAGCTCCTACGAGCAGTACTTC.

The V and J genes are TRBV10-2 and TRBJ2-1; 13 bases map to TRBD2. With V trimmed by 3 bases and J by 7 bases, 3 bases remained unmatched. Germline V CDR1 and CDR2: WSHSY, SAAADI. CDR3 length equals 15 residues. CDR3 protein: CASSDPGLAGNEQFF. Written as DNA, the CDR3 is TGCGCCAGCAGTGACCCGGGACTAGCGGGAAATGAGCAGTTCTTC.

The rearrangement joins TRBV11-1 to TRBJ2-1; 8 positions agree with TRBD2. In germline, CDR1 is SGHAT, CDR2 FQDESV (reference sequence). This CDR3 spans 19 amino acids. The V gene end was trimmed by 5 bases and the J gene end by 1 base; junction bases not matched to a gene: 16. CDR3 in DNA: TGTGCCAGCAGCCTTTCACGGGAGGGCCTCCGTGCGTCCTACAATGAGCAGTTCTTC. Protein product: CASSLSREGLRASYNEQFF.

The chain employs TRBV25-1 and TRBJ2-4; 10 positions match TRBD1. V lost 1 base to trimming and J lost 0 bases; unmatched junction nucleotides: 6. Looked up from germline, CDR1 is MGHDK and CDR2 is SYGVNS. The CDR3 loop spans 18 amino acids. The CDR3 DNA sequence: TGTGCCAGCAGTGAATCGTGGGGGACAGGGGTAGCCAAAAACATTCAGTACTTC. Protein sequence: CASSESWGTGVAKNIQYF.

The rearrangement links TRBV9 to TRBJ2-1, with TRBD2 matching over 8 bases. CDR3 length: 15 amino acids. J was trimmed by 7 bases and V by 0 bases; bases with no gene match: 6. CDR1 is SGDLS and CDR2 is YYNGEE in the germline V gene. Written as DNA, the CDR3 is TGTGCCAGCAGCGTAGAAATAGCGGGACGGAATGAGCAGTTCTTC. Its translation is CASSVEIAGRNEQFF.

The genes are TRBV6-6 and TRBJ1-2, with a possible D match to TRBD1 (5 bases). The V gene's germline CDR1 is MNHNY and CDR2 SVGAGI (reference sequence). This CDR3 contains 14 residues. With 0 bases removed from V and 2 bases from J, the gap between germline ends came to 7 bases. This CDR3 reads CASSYSTVNYGYTF. For the CDR3, the DNA is TGTGCCAGCAGTTACTCGACAGTAAACTATGGCTACACCTTC.

V gene TRBV5-4 combines with J gene TRBJ2-1; 8 nucleotides line up with TRBD2. CDR1 and CDR2 from the germline V gene are SGHNT and YYREEE (reference sequence). V was pared by 6 bases and J by 3 bases, with 8 bases of the junction left unmatched. This CDR3 region has 15 residues. The CDR3 loop is CASTPQTSVYNEQFF. CDR3 DNA: TGTGCCAGCACCCCACAGACTAGCGTCTACAATGAGCAGTTCTTC.

This chain links TRBV19 with TRBJ1-4; TRBD1 agrees at 8 bases. This CDR3 spans 16 amino acids. CDR1 is LNHDA, CDR2 SQIVND, per germline (reference sequence). V shed 5 bases, J shed 7 bases, and the junction held 12 bases outside the gene matches. CDR3 in DNA: TGTGCCAGTAGTGAGTCCGCCGCGGGACAGGTTGAAAAACTGTTTTTT. Translating it yields CASSESAAGQVEKLFF.

V gene TRBV5-4 combines with J gene TRBJ2-3; 11 nucleotides align to TRBD2. Germline V gene data show CDR1 as SGHNT and CDR2 as YYREEE (reference sequence). The ends lost 3 bases at V and 7 bases at J; junction bases unmatched: 7. CDR3 size: 15 residues. The CDR3 loop reads CASSSIAGGPNTQYF. The CDR3 coding sequence is TGTGCCAGCAGCTCTATAGCGGGAGGGCCAAATACGCAGTATTTT. Looking up the rest from reference TRBV5-4 and TRBJ2-3 gives the full variable domain: ETGVTQSPTHLIKTRGQQVTLRCSSQSGHNTVSWYQQALGQGPQFIFQYYREEENGRGNFPPRFSGLQFPNYSSELNVNALELDDSALYLCASSSIAGGPNTQYFGPGTRLTVL.

The chain carries TRBV6-6 and TRBJ2-5; TRBD1 matches at 7 bases. With V trimmed by 10 bases and J by 0 bases, 5 bases remained unmatched. The V gene's germline CDR1 is MNHNY and CDR2 SVGAGI (reference sequence). The CDR3 has 13 amino acids. The CDR3: CATLGQNQETQYF. In DNA, the CDR3 is TGTGCCACCTTGGGACAGAACCAAGAGACCCAGTACTTC.

The genes are TRBV7-2 and TRBJ1-2, with a tentative D call TRBD1 (5 bases). Germline V lookup: CDR1 SGHTA, CDR2 FQGNSA. There are 15 residues in the CDR3. V was clipped by 6 bases and J by 5 bases, with 19 bases between them. CDR3 bases: TGTGCCAGCAGAACCGGGACGGGGGTTGGTTATGGCTACACCTTC. Encoded protein: CASRTGTGVGYGYTF.

The V call is TRBV9, the J call TRBJ1-2; D is possibly TRBD1 (6 bases). V lost 2 bases, J lost 6 bases, and 14 bases lay in between. CDR3 size: 14 residues. Germline V gene sequence: CDR1 SGDLS, CDR2 YYNGEE. The DNA for the CDR3 is TGTGCCAGCAGCGTCGCAGGGGTGGGGGATGGCTACACCTTC. Encoded protein: CASSVAGVGDGYTF.

This chain connects TRBV7-2 to TRBJ1-4; TRBD1 might be the D (6 bases). V was clipped by 1 base and J by 7 bases, with 13 bases between them. The V gene's germline CDR1 is SGHTA and CDR2 FQGNSA. This CDR3 comprises 15 residues. The DNA of the CDR3 is TGTGCCAGCAGCTTAGGCACAGGGATTGCTGAAAAACTGTTTTTT. Protein sequence: CASSLGTGIAEKLFF. The complete variable domain, with remaining parts taken from reference TRBV7-2 and TRBJ1-4, reads GAGVSQSPSNKVTEKGKDVELRCDPISGHTALYWYRQSLGQGLEFLIYFQGNSAPDKSGLPSDRFSAERTGGSVSTLTIQRTQQEDSAVYLCASSLGTGIAEKLFFGSGTQLSVL.

The J gene is TRBJ2-1, the V gene TRBV5-1, with 12 bases aligning to TRBD2. Trimming cost V 0 bases and J 14 bases; bases outside gene matches: 6. Germline values: CDR1 SGHRS, CDR2 YFSETQ. CDR3 length equals 14 residues. This CDR3 reads CASSLGLAGGYEFF. The CDR3 DNA follows: TGCGCCAGCAGCTTGGGGCTAGCGGGAGGGTACGAGTTCTTC.